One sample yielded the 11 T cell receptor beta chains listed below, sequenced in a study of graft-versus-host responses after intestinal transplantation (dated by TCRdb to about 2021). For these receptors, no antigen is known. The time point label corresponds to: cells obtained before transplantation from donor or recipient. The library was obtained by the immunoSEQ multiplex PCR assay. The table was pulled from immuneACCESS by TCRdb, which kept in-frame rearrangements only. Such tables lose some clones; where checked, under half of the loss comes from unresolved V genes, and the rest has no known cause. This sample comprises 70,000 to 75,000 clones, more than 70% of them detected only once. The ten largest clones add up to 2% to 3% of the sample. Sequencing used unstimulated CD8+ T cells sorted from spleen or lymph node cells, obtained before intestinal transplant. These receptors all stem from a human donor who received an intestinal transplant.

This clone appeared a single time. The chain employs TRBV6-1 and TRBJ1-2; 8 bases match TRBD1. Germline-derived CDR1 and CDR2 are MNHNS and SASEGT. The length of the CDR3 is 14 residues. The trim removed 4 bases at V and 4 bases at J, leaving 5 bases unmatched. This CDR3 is CASSGPGTGYGYTF. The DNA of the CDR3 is TGTGCCAGCAGTGGACCCGGGACAGGCTATGGCTACACCTTC.

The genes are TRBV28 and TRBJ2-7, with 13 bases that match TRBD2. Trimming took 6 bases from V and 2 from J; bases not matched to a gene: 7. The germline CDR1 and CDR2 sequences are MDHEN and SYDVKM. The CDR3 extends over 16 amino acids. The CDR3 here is CASSPLLAGGTYEQYF. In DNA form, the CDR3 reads TGTGCCAGCAGCCCATTACTAGCGGGAGGGACCTACGAGCAGTACTTC.

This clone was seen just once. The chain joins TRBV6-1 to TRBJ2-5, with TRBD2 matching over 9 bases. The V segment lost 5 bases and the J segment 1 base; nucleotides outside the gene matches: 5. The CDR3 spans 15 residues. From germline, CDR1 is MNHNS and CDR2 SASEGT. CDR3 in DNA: TGTGCCAGCAGTCCCAAGCGGGGGGTCCAAGAGACCCAGTACTTC. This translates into CASSPKRGVQETQYF.

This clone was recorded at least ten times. Written as DNA, the CDR3 is TGTGCCAGCAGCCATTTCCGCCGGACTCCAGGGGTCGGAGACAATCAGCCCCAGCATTTT. As protein: CASSHFRRTPGVGDNQPQHF. V usage is TRBV4-2 and J usage is TRBJ1-5; maybe TRBD1 (6 bases). In germline, CDR1 is LGHNA, CDR2 YNFKEQ. Trimming shortened V by 3 bases and J by 3 bases, and 27 bases separated the two germline ends. The CDR3 has 20 residues.

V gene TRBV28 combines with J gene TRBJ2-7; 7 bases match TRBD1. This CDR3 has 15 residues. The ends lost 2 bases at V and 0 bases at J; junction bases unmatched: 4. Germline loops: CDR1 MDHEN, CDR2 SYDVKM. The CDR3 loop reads CASSLRGPPSYEQYF. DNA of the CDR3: TGTGCCAGCAGTTTAAGGGGGCCGCCCTCCTACGAGCAGTACTTC.

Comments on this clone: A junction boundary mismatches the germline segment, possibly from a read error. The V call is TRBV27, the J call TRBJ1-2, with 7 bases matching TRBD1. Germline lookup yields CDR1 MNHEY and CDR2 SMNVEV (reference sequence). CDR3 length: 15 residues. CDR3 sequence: CASSLSRDRNYGHTF. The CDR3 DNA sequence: TGTGCCAGCAGTTTATCCCGGGACAGAAACTATGGCCACACCTTC.

The CDR3 loop is CASSVEPGGLDEQFF. CDR3 DNA sequence: TGTGCCAGCAGCGTAGAGCCAGGGGGCCTCGATGAGCAGTTCTTC. The V gene is TRBV9, the J gene TRBJ2-1, with 8 bases lining up with TRBD1. Losses at the gene ends were 0 bases for V and 8 bases for J; bases not matched to a gene: 7. Germline values: CDR1 SGDLS, CDR2 YYNGEE. This CDR3 is 15 amino acids long.

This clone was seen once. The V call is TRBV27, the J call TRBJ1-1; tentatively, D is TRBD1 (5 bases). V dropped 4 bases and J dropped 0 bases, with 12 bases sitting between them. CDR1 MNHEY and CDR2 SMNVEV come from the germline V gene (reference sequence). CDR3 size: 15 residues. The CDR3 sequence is CASSWGGDLNTEAFF. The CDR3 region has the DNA TGTGCCAGCAGTTGGGGGGGGGATTTGAACACTGAAGCTTTCTTT.

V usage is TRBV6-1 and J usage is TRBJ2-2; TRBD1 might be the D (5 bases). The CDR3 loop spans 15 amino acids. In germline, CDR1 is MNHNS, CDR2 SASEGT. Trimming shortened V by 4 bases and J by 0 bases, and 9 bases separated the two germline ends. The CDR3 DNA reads TGTGCCAGCAGTGCGTACAGGTCGAACACCGGGGAGCTGTTTTTT. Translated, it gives CASSAYRSNTGELFF.

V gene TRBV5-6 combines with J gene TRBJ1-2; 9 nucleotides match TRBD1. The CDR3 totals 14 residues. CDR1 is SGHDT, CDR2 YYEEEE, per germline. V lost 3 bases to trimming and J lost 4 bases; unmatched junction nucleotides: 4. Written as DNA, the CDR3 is TGTGCCAGCAGCTGGGGACAGGGCTCCTATGGCTACACCTTC. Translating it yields CASSWGQGSYGYTF.

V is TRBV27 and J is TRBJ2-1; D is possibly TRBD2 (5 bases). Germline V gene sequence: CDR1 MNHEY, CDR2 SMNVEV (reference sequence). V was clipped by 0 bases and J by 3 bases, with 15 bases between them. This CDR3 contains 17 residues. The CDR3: CASSLSGGESLYNEQFF. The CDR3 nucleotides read TGTGCCAGCAGTTTATCAGGTGGGGAGAGTCTCTACAATGAGCAGTTCTTC.